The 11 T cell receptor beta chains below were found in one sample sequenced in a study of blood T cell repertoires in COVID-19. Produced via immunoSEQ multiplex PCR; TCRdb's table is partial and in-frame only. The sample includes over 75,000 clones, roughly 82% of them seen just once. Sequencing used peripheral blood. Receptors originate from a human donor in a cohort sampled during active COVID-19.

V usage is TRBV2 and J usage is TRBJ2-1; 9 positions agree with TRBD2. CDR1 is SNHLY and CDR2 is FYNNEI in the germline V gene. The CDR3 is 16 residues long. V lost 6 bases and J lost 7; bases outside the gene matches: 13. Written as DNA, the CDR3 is TGTGCCAGCAGCGACCCGTCTAGCGGGGTTAGGAATGAGCAGTTCTTC. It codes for CASSDPSSGVRNEQFF.

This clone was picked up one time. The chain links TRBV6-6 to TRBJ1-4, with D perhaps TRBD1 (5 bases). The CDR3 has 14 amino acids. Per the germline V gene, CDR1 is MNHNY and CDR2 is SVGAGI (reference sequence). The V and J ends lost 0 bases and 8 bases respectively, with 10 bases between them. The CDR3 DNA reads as TGTGCCAGCAGTTACTCAGGGGTTGGCGAAAAACTGTTTTTT. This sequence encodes CASSYSGVGEKLFF.

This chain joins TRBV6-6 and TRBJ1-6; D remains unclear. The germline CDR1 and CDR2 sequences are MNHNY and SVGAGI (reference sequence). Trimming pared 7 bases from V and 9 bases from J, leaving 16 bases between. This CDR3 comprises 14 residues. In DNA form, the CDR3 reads TGTGCCAGCAAAAGTTTGGGCGATGGTTCACCCCTCCACTTT. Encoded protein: CASKSLGDGSPLHF.

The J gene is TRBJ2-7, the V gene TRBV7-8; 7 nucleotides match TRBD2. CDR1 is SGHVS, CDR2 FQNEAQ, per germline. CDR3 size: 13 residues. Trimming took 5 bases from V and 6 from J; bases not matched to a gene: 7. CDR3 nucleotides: TGTGCCAGCAGCGATCCCTGGGGGGGCGAGCAGTACTTC. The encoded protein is CASSDPWGGEQYF.

The CDR3 DNA follows: TGTGCCAGCAGGGTCGGACAGGTCCGGGGCTATGGCTACACCTTC. Translation: CASRVGQVRGYGYTF. The rearrangement joins TRBV28 to TRBJ1-2, with TRBD1 matching 7 bases. With V trimmed by 6 bases and J by 4 bases, 11 bases remained unmatched. The CDR3 has 15 residues. The germline gives CDR1 MDHEN, CDR2 SYDVKM.

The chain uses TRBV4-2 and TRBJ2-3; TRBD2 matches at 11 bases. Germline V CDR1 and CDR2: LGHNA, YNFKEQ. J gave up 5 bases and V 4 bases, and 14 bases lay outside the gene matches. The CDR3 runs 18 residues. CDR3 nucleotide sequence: TGTGCCAGCAGCCGAGCAGGCGGGACTAGCGGCAGGGAAGATACGCAGTATTTT. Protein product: CASSRAGGTSGREDTQYF.

This CDR3 is CASSSIAGGPGNEQFF. The CDR3, as DNA: TGTGCCAGCAGCTCCATAGCGGGAGGGCCGGGGAATGAGCAGTTCTTC. The V gene is TRBV7-3, the J gene TRBJ2-1; TRBD2 matches 11 bases. This CDR3 has 16 residues. Germline V gene lookup returns CDR1 SGHTA and CDR2 FQGTGA. Unmatched junction bases numbered 9, after V lost 4 bases and J lost 7 bases.

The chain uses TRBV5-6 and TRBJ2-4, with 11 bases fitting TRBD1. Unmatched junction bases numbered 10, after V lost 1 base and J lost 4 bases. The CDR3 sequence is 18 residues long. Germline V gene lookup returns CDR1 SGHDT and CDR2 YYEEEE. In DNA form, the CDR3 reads TGTGCCAGCAGCTTGAGGCTCATAGGGACAGGGGGAAAAAACATTCAGTACTTC. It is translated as CASSLRLIGTGGKNIQYF.

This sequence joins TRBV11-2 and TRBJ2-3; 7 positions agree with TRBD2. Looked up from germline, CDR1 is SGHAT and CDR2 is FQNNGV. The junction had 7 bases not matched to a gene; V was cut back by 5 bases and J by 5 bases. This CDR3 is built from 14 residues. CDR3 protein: CASSPPGRRDTQYF. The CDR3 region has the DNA TGTGCCAGCAGCCCACCCGGGAGGAGAGATACGCAGTATTTT.

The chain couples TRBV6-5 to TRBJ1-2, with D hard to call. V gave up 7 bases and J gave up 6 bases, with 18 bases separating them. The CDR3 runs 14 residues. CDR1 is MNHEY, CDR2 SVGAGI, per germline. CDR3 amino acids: CASTSMGRWDGYTF. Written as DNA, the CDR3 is TGTGCCAGCACCTCCATGGGCAGATGGGATGGCTACACCTTC.

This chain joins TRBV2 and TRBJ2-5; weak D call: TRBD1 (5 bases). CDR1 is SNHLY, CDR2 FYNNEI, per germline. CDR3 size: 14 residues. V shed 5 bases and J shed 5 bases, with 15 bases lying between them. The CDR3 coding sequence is TGTGCCAGCAGTTACGACAGATCGGCGGAGACCCAGTACTTC. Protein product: CASSYDRSAETQYF. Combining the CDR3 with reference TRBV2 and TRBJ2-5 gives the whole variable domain EPEVTQTPSHQVTQMGQEVILRCVPISNHLYFYWYRQILGQKVEFLVSFYNNEISEKSEIFDDQFSVERPDGSNFTLKIRSTKLEDSAMYFCASSYDRSAETQYFGPGTRLLVL.